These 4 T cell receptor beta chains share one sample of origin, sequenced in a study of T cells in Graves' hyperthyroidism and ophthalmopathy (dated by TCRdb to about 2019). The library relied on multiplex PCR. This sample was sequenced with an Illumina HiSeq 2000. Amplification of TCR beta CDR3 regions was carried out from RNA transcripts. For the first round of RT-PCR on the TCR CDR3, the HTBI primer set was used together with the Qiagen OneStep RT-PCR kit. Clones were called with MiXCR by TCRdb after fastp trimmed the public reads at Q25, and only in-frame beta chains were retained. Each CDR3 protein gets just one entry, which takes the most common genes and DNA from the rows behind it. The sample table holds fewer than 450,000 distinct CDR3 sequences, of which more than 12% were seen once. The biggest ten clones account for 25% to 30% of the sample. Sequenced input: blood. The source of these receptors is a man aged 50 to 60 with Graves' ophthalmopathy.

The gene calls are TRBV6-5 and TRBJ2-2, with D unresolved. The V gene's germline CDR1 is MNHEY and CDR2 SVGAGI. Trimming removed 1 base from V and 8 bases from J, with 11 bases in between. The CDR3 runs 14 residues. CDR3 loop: CASSYYVAEGELFF. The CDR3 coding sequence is TGTGCCAGCAGTTACTACGTGGCGGAGGGGGAGCTGTTTTTT.

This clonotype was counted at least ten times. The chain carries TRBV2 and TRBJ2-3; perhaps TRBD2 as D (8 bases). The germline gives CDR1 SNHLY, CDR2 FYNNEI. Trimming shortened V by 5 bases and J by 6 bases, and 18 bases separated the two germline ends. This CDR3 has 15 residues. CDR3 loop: CASSQGVTSADTQYF. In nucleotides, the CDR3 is TGTGCCAGCAGTCAGGGGGTGACTAGCGCGGATACGCAGTATTTT.

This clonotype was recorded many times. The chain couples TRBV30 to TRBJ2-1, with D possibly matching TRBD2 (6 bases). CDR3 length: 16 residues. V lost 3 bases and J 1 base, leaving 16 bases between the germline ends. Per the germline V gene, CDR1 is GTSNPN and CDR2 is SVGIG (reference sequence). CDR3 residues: CAWRGRVGTSYNEQFF. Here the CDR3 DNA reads TGTGCCTGGAGAGGTAGGGTCGGGACTTCCTACAATGAGCAGTTCTTC.

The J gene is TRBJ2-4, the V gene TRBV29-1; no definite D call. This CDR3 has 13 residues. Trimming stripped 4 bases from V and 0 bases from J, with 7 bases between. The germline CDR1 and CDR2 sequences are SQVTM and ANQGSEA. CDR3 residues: CSVGSVAKNIQYF. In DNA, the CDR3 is TGCAGCGTTGGATCCGTAGCCAAAAACATTCAGTACTTC.